This is a list of T cell receptor beta chains from one sample in a study of PD-1 blockade in classical Hodgkin lymphoma. Clones were read by immunoSEQ multiplex PCR, and TCRdb kept only the in-frame ones, dropping some. The sample records 40,000 to 45,000 clones, 78% being singletons. Sample: peripheral blood mononuclear cells (PBMCs), taken at baseline. The receptor source for this set is a human donor with classical Hodgkin lymphoma. Both conserved end residues are part of each CDR3. A D gene is named only where the DNA matches it firmly. Size values are once, few and many counts, or a class for expanded clones, and some rows have none.

v_call: TRBV28
clone_size: few
d_call: NA
j_call: TRBJ2-7
cdr3_aa: CASSFFKGGAQTVSEQYF
cdr3_nt: TGTGCCAGCAGTTTCTTCAAGGGGGGGGCACAAACCGTCTCCGAGCAGTACTTC

v_call: TRBV19
clone_size: NA
d_call: NA
j_call: TRBJ2-3
cdr3_aa: CASMKRGTDTQYF
cdr3_nt: TGTGCCAGTATGAAGCGGGGCACAGATACGCAGTATTTT

v_call: TRBV10-3
clone_size: NA
d_call: TRBD2
j_call: TRBJ2-3
cdr3_aa: CAISENGGDGTDTQYF
cdr3_nt: TGTGCCATCAGTGAGAATGGGGGGGACGGCACAGATACGCAGTATTTT

v_call: TRBV5-1
clone_size: NA
d_call: NA
j_call: TRBJ2-4
cdr3_aa: CASSLGPGYMDIQYF
cdr3_nt: TGCGCCAGCAGCCTGGGACCGGGGTATATGGACATTCAGTACTTC

v_call: TRBV9
clone_size: NA
d_call: NA
j_call: TRBJ2-3
cdr3_aa: CASSVNRRQGLGGVTQYF
cdr3_nt: TGTGCCAGCAGCGTGAATCGTCGACAGGGACTAGGGGGGGTTACGCAGTATTTT

v_call: TRBV13
clone_size: NA
d_call: TRBD2
j_call: TRBJ2-2
cdr3_aa: CASSLDVAGGPSGELFF
cdr3_nt: TGTGCCAGCAGCTTAGACGTAGCGGGGGGGCCCTCCGGGGAGCTGTTTTTT

v_call: TRBV15
clone_size: NA
d_call: NA
j_call: TRBJ1-2
cdr3_aa: CATSRGADNYGYTF
cdr3_nt: TGTGCCACCAGCAGAGGGGCAGATAACTATGGCTACACCTTC

v_call: TRBV7-6
clone_size: few
d_call: TRBD1
j_call: TRBJ1-5
cdr3_aa: CASSPGQDNQPQHF
cdr3_nt: TGTGCCAGCAGCCCCGGACAGGACAATCAGCCCCAGCATTTT

v_call: TRBV6-5
clone_size: NA
d_call: NA
j_call: TRBJ1-1
cdr3_aa: CASSEGAGGEAFF
cdr3_nt: TGTGCCAGCAGTGAAGGGGCCGGTGGTGAAGCTTTCTTT

v_call: TRBV5-1
clone_size: NA
d_call: NA
j_call: TRBJ2-7
cdr3_aa: CASSPGGSVAYEQYF
cdr3_nt: TGCGCCAGCAGCCCCGGGGGCAGCGTAGCCTACGAGCAGTACTTC

v_call: TRBV21-1
clone_size: NA
d_call: NA
j_call: TRBJ2-1
cdr3_aa: CASSKAERAGAESSYNEQFF
cdr3_nt: TGTGCCAGCAGCAAAGCCGAACGAGCAGGAGCGGAAAGCTCCTACAATGAGCAGTTCTTC

v_call: TRBV2
clone_size: NA
d_call: NA
j_call: TRBJ2-5
cdr3_aa: CASDLRPEEETQYF
cdr3_nt: TGTGCCAGCGACCTGAGGCCGGAGGAGGAGACCCAGTACTTC

v_call: TRBV6-5
clone_size: NA
d_call: NA
j_call: TRBJ2-7
cdr3_aa: CASSKRTESSYEQYF
cdr3_nt: TGTGCCAGCAGTAAAAGGACAGAGAGCTCCTACGAGCAGTACTTC

v_call: TRBV6-5
clone_size: NA
d_call: TRBD2
j_call: TRBJ2-7
cdr3_aa: CASSPGGAVNEQYF
cdr3_nt: TGTGCCAGCAGCCCCGGGGGGGCAGTTAACGAGCAGTACTTC

v_call: TRBV5-1
clone_size: NA
d_call: TRBD1
j_call: TRBJ2-6
cdr3_aa: CASSSRGQGPVSGANVLTF
cdr3_nt: TGCGCCAGCAGCTCCCGAGGACAGGGCCCCGTCTCTGGGGCCAACGTCCTGACTTTC

v_call: TRBV4-1
clone_size: NA
d_call: TRBD2
j_call: TRBJ2-3
cdr3_aa: CASSQGGAGGGTDTQYF
cdr3_nt: TGCGCCAGCAGCCAAGGCGGGGCGGGGGGAGGTACAGATACGCAGTATTTT

v_call: TRBV6-6
clone_size: NA
d_call: NA
j_call: TRBJ2-7
cdr3_aa: CASTDGGYEQYF
cdr3_nt: TGTGCCAGCACGGACGGAGGATACGAGCAGTACTTC

v_call: TRBV21-1
clone_size: NA
d_call: NA
j_call: TRBJ1-5
cdr3_aa: CASSKERAGSNQPQHF
cdr3_nt: TGTGCCAGCAGCAAAGAAAGGGCGGGGAGCAATCAGCCCCAGCATTTT

v_call: TRBV7-9
clone_size: NA
d_call: NA
j_call: TRBJ1-2
cdr3_aa: CASSWTVYGYTF
cdr3_nt: TGTGCCAGCAGCTGGACAGTTTATGGCTACACCTTC

v_call: TRBV15
clone_size: NA
d_call: NA
j_call: TRBJ2-2
cdr3_aa: CATTRDLNTGELFF
cdr3_nt: TGTGCCACCACCAGAGATCTAAACACCGGGGAGCTGTTTTTT

v_call: TRBV5-4
clone_size: NA
d_call: TRBD1
j_call: TRBJ1-2
cdr3_aa: CASSLVGTGLYGYTF
cdr3_nt: TGTGCCAGCAGCTTGGTTGGGACAGGCCTCTATGGCTACACCTTC

v_call: TRBV4-1
clone_size: NA
d_call: NA
j_call: TRBJ2-5
cdr3_aa: CASSQEVWRDETQYF
cdr3_nt: TGCGCCAGCAGCCAAGAAGTGTGGCGGGACGAGACCCAGTACTTC

v_call: TRBV15
clone_size: medium-sized
d_call: TRBD1
j_call: TRBJ2-2
cdr3_aa: CATSGRQGARRTGELFF
cdr3_nt: TGTGCCACCAGCGGCAGACAGGGGGCGCGAAGGACCGGGGAGCTGTTTTTT

v_call: TRBV15
clone_size: NA
d_call: TRBD1
j_call: TRBJ1-1
cdr3_aa: CATGDRGAAAEAFF
cdr3_nt: TGTGCCACCGGGGACAGGGGAGCGGCTGCTGAAGCTTTCTTT